The 21 T cell receptor beta chains below come from one sample, sequenced in a study of T cells in Graves' hyperthyroidism and ophthalmopathy. The source material, RNA transcripts, was used to amplify TCR beta CDR3 regions. The HTBI primer set was used in a first-round RT-PCR of the TCR CDR3. Each CDR3 protein gets one entry after TCRdb re-called the multiplex PCR reads with MiXCR. The table has 700,000 or so distinct CDR3 sequences, roughly 15% seen once. Sequenced: blood. These receptors were collected from a man aged 18 to 35 with Graves' hyperthyroidism.

The V gene is TRBV20-1, the J gene TRBJ1-5; TRBD1 matches at 7 bases. The CDR3 spans 13 residues. After removal of 6 bases from V and 5 bases from J, the junction contained 7 bases not matched to a gene. The germline V gene has CDR1 DFQATT and CDR2 SNEGSKA (reference sequence). CDR3 sequence: CSAQTGIDQPQHF. The CDR3 region has the DNA TGCAGTGCACAGACAGGGATTGATCAGCCCCAGCATTTT.

This rearrangement joins TRBV9 to TRBJ2-7; D might be TRBD2 (6 bases). The CDR3 totals 14 residues. Trimming pared 2 bases from V and 4 bases from J, leaving 13 bases between. CDR1 and CDR2 (germline): SGDLS, YYNGEE. CDR3: CASSVGDGRYEQYF. The CDR3 bases are TGTGCCAGCAGCGTCGGTGACGGGAGATACGAGCAGTACTTC.

The chain joins TRBV20-1 to TRBJ2-7, with TRBD1 matching 9 bases. The J segment lost 2 bases and the V segment lost 4 bases, leaving 9 bases of the junction unmatched. The CDR3 runs to 15 residues. Germline values: CDR1 DFQATT, CDR2 SNEGSKA (reference sequence). The CDR3 reads CSATLTGTGTYEQYF. Written as DNA, the CDR3 is TGCAGTGCTACACTAACCGGGACAGGGACCTACGAGCAGTACTTC.

With respect to this clonotype: Possible read error: a much larger clone is one base away. The rearrangement joins TRBV2 to TRBJ1-5; 8 bases are a match to TRBD1. The CDR3 covers 16 residues. Per germline, CDR1 SNHLY and CDR2 FYNNEI. The trim removed 2 bases at V and 5 bases at J, leaving 8 bases unmatched. The CDR3 sequence is CASSESEWTGHQPQHF. In DNA, the CDR3 is TGTGCCAGCAGTGAATCCGAGTGGACAGGGCATCAGCCCCAGCATTTT. The whole variable domain, remainder taken from reference TRBV2 and TRBJ1-5, is EPEVTQTPSHQVTQMGQEVILRCVPISNHLYFYWYRQILGQKVEFLVSFYNNEISEKSEIFDDQFSVERPDGSNFTLKIRSTKLEDSAMYFCASSESEWTGHQPQHFGDGTRLSIL.

V gene TRBV19 combines with J gene TRBJ2-7; D unclear. The CDR3 loop spans 14 amino acids. The germline gives CDR1 LNHDA, CDR2 SQIVND (reference sequence). The ends were cut back, 3 bases at V and 0 bases at J, with 9 bases in the middle. The CDR3 reads CASSINQHSYEQYF. CDR3 nucleotide sequence: TGTGCCAGTAGTATCAACCAGCACTCCTACGAGCAGTACTTC. Full variable domain (remainder filled in from reference TRBV19 and TRBJ2-7): DGGITQSPKYLFRKEGQNVTLSCEQNLNHDAMYWYRQDPGQGLRLIYYSQIVNDFQKGDIAEGYSVSREKKESFPLTVTSAQKNPTAFYLCASSINQHSYEQYFGPGTRLTVT.

Concerning this clonotype: An end of the junction does not agree with germline; a read error may underlie this. The chain is built from TRBV19 and TRBJ1-5, with no clear D. Looked up from germline, CDR1 is LNHDA and CDR2 is SQIVND (reference sequence). This CDR3 comprises 14 residues. The CDR3 region has the DNA TGTGCCAGTGGTATTATTGGGGTAAATCAGCCCCAGCATTTT. Translation gives CASGIIGVNQPQHF.

This chain connects TRBV7-2 to TRBJ1-2; possible D gene TRBD1, 5 bases. With 2 bases removed from V and 3 bases from J, the gap between germline ends came to 13 bases. Per the germline V gene, CDR1 is SGHTA and CDR2 is FQGNSA. This CDR3 spans 15 amino acids. The CDR3 sequence: CASSLSHGGYYGYTF. The CDR3 DNA sequence: TGTGCCAGCAGCTTATCGCACGGGGGATACTATGGCTACACCTTC.

Remarks on this clonotype: Germline and junction disagree at one end, which may indicate a read error. This sequence joins TRBV12-3 or TRBV12-4 and TRBJ2-2; 10 nucleotides line up with TRBD2. The CDR3 length is 15 residues. CDR3 region: CASSQLAGWAGELLF. The CDR3 DNA reads TGTGCCAGCAGCCAACTAGCGGGATGGGCCGGGGAGCTGCTTTTT.

CDR3 nucleotides: TGTGCCAGCAGATCACTAGCGGGAGGGCCATACGAGCAGTACTTC. The encoded protein is CASRSLAGGPYEQYF. The rearrangement links TRBV28 to TRBJ2-7; 13 bases map to TRBD2. Germline CDR1 and CDR2: MDHEN and SYDVKM. The CDR3 covers 15 residues. The J segment lost 4 bases and the V segment lost 6 bases, leaving 6 bases of the junction unmatched.

At least ten counts were recorded for this clonotype. The chain uses TRBV15 and TRBJ2-5, with 13 nucleotides matching TRBD2. V lost 0 bases and J lost 4; bases outside the gene matches: 5. The CDR3 is 17 residues long. The V gene's germline CDR1 is LNHNV and CDR2 YYDKDF (reference sequence). CDR3 nucleotides: TGTGCCACCAGCAGAGAAGGACTAGCGGGAGCCGGAGAGACCCAGTACTTC. As protein: CATSREGLAGAGETQYF.

The rearrangement joins TRBV7-9 to TRBJ2-3, with TRBD2 as a possible D gene (5 bases). V lost 8 bases and J lost 6, with 24 bases in between. This CDR3 is 16 amino acids long. The germline V gene encodes CDR1 SEHNR and CDR2 FQNEAQ (reference sequence). CDR3 region: CASPKGLVKWRDTQYF. The CDR3 DNA reads TGTGCCAGCCCAAAAGGTCTGGTCAAATGGAGGGATACGCAGTATTTT. Full variable domain (rest looked up from reference TRBV7-9 and TRBJ2-3): DTGVSQNPRHKITKRGQNVTFRCDPISEHNRLYWYRQTLGQGPEFLTYFQNEAQLEKSRLLSDRFSAERPKGSFSTLEIQRTEQGDSAMYLCASPKGLVKWRDTQYFGPGTRLTVL.

This clonotype has at least ten counts. The chain joins TRBV7-9 to TRBJ2-7; tentative D call: TRBD2 (6 bases). The CDR3 has 17 amino acids. Germline CDR1 and CDR2: SEHNR and FQNEAQ (reference sequence). Trimming stripped 3 bases from V and 4 bases from J, with 22 bases between. In nucleotides, the CDR3 is TGTGCCAGCAGCTTCCCTTCCGACGGCCCTGGGAGGTACGAGCAGTACTTC. Translating it yields CASSFPSDGPGRYEQYF. Based on the CDR3 plus reference TRBV7-9 and TRBJ2-7, the full variable domain is DTGVSQNPRHKITKRGQNVTFRCDPISEHNRLYWYRQTLGQGPEFLTYFQNEAQLEKSRLLSDRFSAERPKGSFSTLEIQRTEQGDSAMYLCASSFPSDGPGRYEQYFGPGTRLTVT.

J is TRBJ1-3 and V is TRBV4-1; D ambiguous. The V gene lost 3 bases and the J gene lost 0 bases, with 6 bases spanning the gap. The CDR3 runs 14 residues. Germline-derived CDR1 and CDR2 are MGHRA and YSYEKL. CDR3 region: CASSQSLSGNTIYF. DNA of the CDR3: TGCGCCAGCAGCCAGTCCCTCTCTGGAAACACCATATATTTT.

This clonotype was counted ten times or more. V gene TRBV28 combines with J gene TRBJ2-2; D is undetermined. The germline V and J ends were trimmed by 2 bases and 0 bases, with 22 bases remaining between them. The germline gives CDR1 MDHEN, CDR2 SYDVKM. CDR3 length: 20 residues. In DNA form, the CDR3 reads TGTGCCAGCAGTTTAGGGGTAAGGTCCGCCAAGTTCGCGAACACCGGGGAGCTGTTTTTT. Protein: CASSLGVRSAKFANTGELFF.

The chain combines TRBV18 with TRBJ2-5, with a possible D match to TRBD1 (5 bases). V was trimmed by 1 base and J by 3 bases, leaving 9 bases between them. Germline CDR1 and CDR2: KGHSH and LQKENI. The CDR3 consists of 14 residues. CDR3 in amino acids: CASSPRPGKETQYF. In DNA form, the CDR3 reads TGTGCCAGCTCACCACGTCCAGGGAAAGAGACCCAGTACTTC. The entire variable domain, with the rest obtained from reference TRBV18 and TRBJ2-5, is as follows: NAGVMQNPRHLVRRRGQEARLRCSPMKGHSHVYWYRQLPEEGLKFMVYLQKENIIDESGMPKERFSAEFPKEGPSILRIQQVVRGDSAAYFCASSPRPGKETQYFGPGTRLLVL.

The chain couples TRBV28 to TRBJ2-7; the match to TRBD1 covers 10 bases. The CDR3 is 14 amino acids. CDR1 is MDHEN and CDR2 is SYDVKM in the germline V gene. V shed 5 bases and J 6 bases; nucleotides not matched to a gene: 7. CDR3 amino acids: CASSGTGAAGEQYF. Here the CDR3 DNA reads TGTGCCAGCAGTGGGACAGGGGCAGCCGGCGAGCAGTACTTC.

Points on this clonotype: Possible read error: a much larger clone is one base away. The final CDR3 position lacks the conserved phenylalanine or tryptophan, pointing to a likely read error. This chain joins TRBV5-1 and TRBJ1-1, with D unresolved. CDR3 length equals 15 residues. V dropped 0 bases and J dropped 0 bases, with 9 bases sitting between them. The germline CDR1 and CDR2 sequences are SGHRS and YFSETQ. The CDR3 DNA sequence: TGCGCCAGCAGCTTGGTGAGCACTATGAACACTGAAGCTTTCTCT. Its protein is CASSLVSTMNTEAFS.

This clonotype has ten or more counts. The V gene is TRBV9, the J gene TRBJ1-1; no reliable D call. Per germline, CDR1 SGDLS and CDR2 YYNGEE. V dropped 0 bases and J dropped 5 bases, with 8 bases sitting between them. The CDR3 contains 13 residues. CDR3: CASSVATGTEAFF. The CDR3 bases are TGTGCCAGCAGCGTAGCAACTGGTACTGAAGCTTTCTTT.

This clonotype was observed at least ten times. The rearrangement uses TRBV5-1 and TRBJ2-5; 7 nucleotides agree with TRBD2. Germline V gives CDR1 SGHRS, CDR2 YFSETQ. This CDR3 has 15 amino acids. The junction had 8 bases not matched to a gene; V was cut back by 2 bases and J by 4 bases. CDR3 in amino acids: CASSFGGSRGETQYF. The CDR3 nucleotides are TGCGCCAGCAGCTTCGGCGGGAGTCGAGGAGAGACCCAGTACTTC.

The chain carries TRBV12-3 or TRBV12-4 and TRBJ1-5; 10 bases fit TRBD1. J was trimmed by 4 bases and V by 7 bases; bases with no gene match: 13. CDR3 length: 17 residues. CDR3 amino acids: CASTWGDRGKWNQPQHF. The CDR3, as DNA: TGTGCCAGCACTTGGGGGGACAGGGGAAAGTGGAATCAGCCCCAGCATTTT.

This clonotype was picked up a small number of times. This chain connects TRBV20-1 to TRBJ1-1, with D tentatively TRBD1 (6 bases). V was shortened by 0 bases and J by 3 bases, with 17 bases between the two germline ends. From germline, CDR1 is DFQATT and CDR2 SNEGSKA (reference sequence). The CDR3 has 16 amino acids. Here the CDR3 reads CSARDRGRGFDTEAFF. The CDR3 DNA sequence: TGCAGTGCTAGAGACCGGGGGAGGGGGTTTGACACTGAAGCTTTCTTT.